These 12 T cell receptor beta chains were sequenced from one sample in a study of T cells after yellow fever vaccination. TCRdb recomputed calls from the 5' RACE reads with MiXCR, one row per CDR3 protein. The table lists 610,000 or so distinct CDR3 sequences, 12% of them singletons. Sequenced here: PBMCs, sampled on the day of the yellow fever booster vaccination. The source of these receptors is a man between 25 and 39 years old who received the YFV17D yellow fever vaccine.

The sample holds many counts of this clonotype. The chain employs TRBV20-1 and TRBJ1-5; 9 nucleotides agree with TRBD1. The V and J ends lost 3 bases and 3 bases, in that order; junction bases with no gene match: 3. This CDR3 contains 14 residues. The germline gives CDR1 DFQATT, CDR2 SNEGSKA (reference sequence). CDR3 sequence (DNA): TGCAGTGCTAGCCGGGACAGGGACAATCAGCCCCAGCATTTT. This sequence encodes CSASRDRDNQPQHF.

The J gene is TRBJ1-5, the V gene TRBV20-1; no clear D. CDR1 is DFQATT, CDR2 SNEGSKA, per germline (reference sequence). Trimming shortened V by 3 bases and J by 0 bases, and 6 bases separated the two germline ends. The CDR3 covers 13 residues. The CDR3 here is CSASEYSNQPQHF. The CDR3 nucleotides read TGCAGTGCTAGTGAGTATAGCAATCAGCCCCAGCATTTT.

This clonotype has just a few counts. V is TRBV5-4 and J is TRBJ2-7; weak D call: TRBD2 (5 bases). This CDR3 spans 14 amino acids. Per germline, CDR1 SGHNT and CDR2 YYREEE (reference sequence). The germline V and J ends were trimmed by 0 bases and 5 bases, with 12 bases remaining between them. The CDR3: CASSLAAGGDEQYF. The CDR3 region has the DNA TGTGCCAGCAGCTTGGCGGCCGGAGGAGACGAGCAGTACTTC.

The rearrangement joins TRBV20-1 to TRBJ2-5, with 9 bases lining up with TRBD2. With V trimmed by 6 bases and J by 5 bases, 7 bases remained unmatched. CDR3 length: 13 residues. The V gene's germline CDR1 is DFQATT and CDR2 SNEGSKA (reference sequence). The CDR3 region is CSASSGNGETQYF. Written as DNA, the CDR3 is TGCAGTGCCTCTAGCGGGAATGGGGAGACCCAGTACTTC.

The rearrangement links TRBV9 to TRBJ2-1; 15 bases line up with TRBD2. The CDR3 has 17 residues. Germline V gene sequence: CDR1 SGDLS, CDR2 YYNGEE. The trim removed 2 bases at V and 5 bases at J, leaving 5 bases unmatched. Written as DNA, the CDR3 is TGTGCCAGCAGCGTCGGACTAGCGGGAGGGCGAAACAATGAGCAGTTCTTC. Protein: CASSVGLAGGRNNEQFF.

This clonotype was seen only a few times. This sequence joins TRBV7-8 and TRBJ2-3, with 9 bases lining up with TRBD2. Losses at the gene ends were 6 bases for V and 4 bases for J; bases not matched to a gene: 5. Germline assignment: CDR1 SGHVS and CDR2 FQNEAQ. The CDR3 covers 14 residues. CDR3: CASRVGLAADTQYF. Here the CDR3 DNA reads TGTGCCAGCAGGGTGGGACTAGCTGCAGATACGCAGTATTTT.

The chain couples TRBV2 to TRBJ2-4, with D perhaps TRBD1 or TRBD2 (5 bases each). The CDR3 length is 10 residues. Germline lookup yields CDR1 SNHLY and CDR2 FYNNEI. Trimming pared 7 bases from V and 8 bases from J, leaving 6 bases between. The chain's CDR3 is CASMGDIQYF. In DNA, the CDR3 is TGTGCCAGCATGGGGGACATTCAGTACTTC.

V is TRBV19 and J is TRBJ1-2; maybe TRBD1 (5 bases). The CDR3 covers 14 residues. The germline V gene has CDR1 LNHDA and CDR2 SQIVND (reference sequence). Trimming shortened V by 6 bases and J by 4 bases, and 15 bases separated the two germline ends. The CDR3 loop reads CASRRGGGTYGYTF. CDR3 sequence (DNA): TGTGCCAGTAGGAGAGGCGGGGGGACCTATGGCTACACCTTC.

The sample holds many counts of this clonotype. This sequence joins TRBV7-9 and TRBJ2-2, with a weak D call TRBD1 (6 bases). Germline CDR1 reads SEHNR; CDR2 reads FQNEAQ (reference sequence). This CDR3 spans 15 amino acids. Trimming stripped 4 bases from V and 4 bases from J, with 13 bases between. Here the CDR3 reads CASSWTEGVTGELFF. The CDR3 region has the DNA TGTGCCAGCAGCTGGACAGAGGGGGTCACCGGGGAGCTGTTTTTT.

This clonotype appeared a few times. The genes are TRBV5-1 and TRBJ1-2; 9 bases map to TRBD1. The CDR3 is 13 residues long. Germline CDR1 SGHRS, CDR2 YFSETQ. The V and J ends lost 5 bases and 4 bases, in that order; junction bases with no gene match: 3. Here the CDR3 DNA reads TGCGCCAGCAGTGAGGACAGGGGCTATGGCTACACCTTC. Translation gives CASSEDRGYGYTF.

This clonotype was recorded a few times. The rearrangement joins TRBV14 to TRBJ2-3; 8 positions agree with TRBD2. CDR3 length: 15 amino acids. After removal of 2 bases from V and 1 base from J, the junction contained 2 bases not matched to a gene. Germline V lookup: CDR1 SGHDN, CDR2 FVKESK. The CDR3 sequence is CASSQPGLGTDTQYF. CDR3 nucleotide sequence: TGTGCCAGCAGCCAACCGGGACTAGGCACAGATACGCAGTATTTT. Full variable domain (remainder filled in from reference TRBV14 and TRBJ2-3): EAGVTQFPSHSVIEKGQTVTLRCDPISGHDNLYWYRRVMGKEIKFLLHFVKESKQDESGMPNNRFLAERTGGTYSTLKVQPAELEDSGVYFCASSQPGLGTDTQYFGPGTRLTVL.

Written as DNA, the CDR3 is TGTGCCAGCTCAGCCGGGACAGGGGGGTTGGAGCCCCAGCATTTT. Residues: CASSAGTGGLEPQHF. This chain links TRBV18 with TRBJ1-5, with TRBD1 identical over 11 bases. Germline CDR1 reads KGHSH; CDR2 reads LQKENI. The CDR3 length is 15 residues. J was trimmed by 8 bases and V by 5 bases; bases with no gene match: 8.